This T cell receptor beta chain derives from a study of control samples from healthy donors and cancer patients. Trimming shortened V by 2 bases and J by 5 bases, and 6 bases separated the two germline ends. The CDR3 consists of 12 residues. Germline loops: CDR1 MDHEN, CDR2 SYDVKM. TCRdb's copy holds only in-frame clones and misses some; the assay was immunoSEQ multiplex PCR. The data contain about 170,000 clones, 93% of them seen just once; the ten biggest clones take up approximately 4%. The sequence derives from a woman aged 60 to 75 in good health. V gene TRBV28 combines with J gene TRBJ1-1; D remains ambiguous. Sequenced material: blood. CDR3 nucleotides: TGTGCCAGCAGTTTAGGGTGGACTGAAGCTTTCTTT. Protein: CASSLGWTEAFF.